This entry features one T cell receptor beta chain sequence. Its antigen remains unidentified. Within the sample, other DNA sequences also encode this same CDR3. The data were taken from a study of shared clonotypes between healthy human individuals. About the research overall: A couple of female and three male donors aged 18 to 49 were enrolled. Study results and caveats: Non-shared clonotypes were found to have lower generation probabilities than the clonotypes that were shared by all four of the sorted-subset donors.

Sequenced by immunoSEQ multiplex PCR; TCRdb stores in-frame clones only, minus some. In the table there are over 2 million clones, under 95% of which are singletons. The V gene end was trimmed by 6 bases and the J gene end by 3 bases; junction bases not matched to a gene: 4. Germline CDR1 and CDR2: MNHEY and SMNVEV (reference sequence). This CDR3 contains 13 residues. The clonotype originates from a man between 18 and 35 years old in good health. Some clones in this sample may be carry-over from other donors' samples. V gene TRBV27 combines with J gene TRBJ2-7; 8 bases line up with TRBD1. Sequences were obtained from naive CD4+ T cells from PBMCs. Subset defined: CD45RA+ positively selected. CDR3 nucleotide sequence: TGTGCCAGCAGGCGACAGGGGAGCTACGAGCAGTACTTC. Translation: CASRRQGSYEQYF.